The T cell receptor (beta chain) described here comes from a study of blood T cells in healthy people across ages. Total RNA was extracted at no less than 6 micrograms per sample. This clonotype has a count of ten or more. Antigen unknown. V gave up 2 bases and J gave up 2 bases; unmatched junction bases: 6. This CDR3 region has 16 residues. Germline V gene lookup returns CDR1 SGHRS and CDR2 YFSETQ. The study's findings and limits: Investigators viewed diversity estimates from one million T cells as underestimates, the study reported.

Primers used in a second PCR of roughly 7 to 11 cycles were a sample-barcoded 5' primer and a J-beta primer mix. TCRdb processed the 5' RACE reads anew with MiXCR; each CDR3 protein has one entry. The profile shows roughly 790,000 distinct CDR3 sequences, around 46% of them singletons. The source is a woman aged 60-70 years in good health. The sequencing sample was made of blood. The chain employs TRBV5-1 and TRBJ2-5; 10 bases map to TRBD2. The CDR3 region has the DNA TGCGCCAGCAGCTTTCCTAGCGGGGGTAGACAAGAGACCCAGTACTTC. As protein: CASSFPSGGRQETQYF.